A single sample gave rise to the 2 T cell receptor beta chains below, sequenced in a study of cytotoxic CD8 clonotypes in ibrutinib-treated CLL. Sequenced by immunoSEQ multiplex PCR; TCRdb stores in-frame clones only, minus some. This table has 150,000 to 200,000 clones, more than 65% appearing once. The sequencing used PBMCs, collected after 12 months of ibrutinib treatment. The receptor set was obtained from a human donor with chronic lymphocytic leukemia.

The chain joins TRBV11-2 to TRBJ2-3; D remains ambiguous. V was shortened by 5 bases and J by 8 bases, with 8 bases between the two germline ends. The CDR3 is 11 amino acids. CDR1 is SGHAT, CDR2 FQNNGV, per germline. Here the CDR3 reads CASSAQSTQYF. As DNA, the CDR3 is TGTGCCAGCAGCGCTCAGAGTACGCAGTATTTT.

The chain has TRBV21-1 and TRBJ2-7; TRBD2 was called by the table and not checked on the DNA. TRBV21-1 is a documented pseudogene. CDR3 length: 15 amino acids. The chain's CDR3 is CASSPQLAASDEQYF. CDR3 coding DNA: TGTGCCAGCAGCCCCCAGCTAGCGGCCTCGGACGAGCAGTACTTC.